The clone carrying this TCR beta chain has just one count. Antigen unknown. This sample stems from a study of OX40 agonist ivuxolimab in advanced cancers. Study overall: Patients got intravenous ivuxolimab at 0.01 to 10 mg/kg every 2 weeks. Overall study results and limits: Clones of CD4+ and CD8+ blood T cells grew by week 6 at doses of 0.1 to 3.0 mg/kg. The study found that CD8+ T cells averaged more expanded clones than CD4+.

Here immunoSEQ multiplex PCR was the method, and the copy in TCRdb shows in-frame clones only, minus some. The sample yields 20,000 to 25,000 clones, under 75% seen once. This specimen consisted of CD4+ or CD8+ T cells sorted from blood, obtained in a trial of the OX40 agonist ivuxolimab. The TCR originated in an adult with an advanced solid tumor such as melanoma, head and neck, liver or kidney cancer.

This CDR3 reads CASSLTGGVSSYNEQFF. The CDR3 nucleotides read TGTGCCAGCAGCTTAACAGGCGGGGTGAGCTCCTACAATGAGCAGTTCTTC. V and J are TRBV7-3 and TRBJ2-1; the D gene is possibly TRBD2 (6 bases). CDR1 SGHTA and CDR2 FQGTGA come from the germline V gene. The CDR3 has 17 residues. Trimming took 0 bases from V and 0 from J, leaving 12 bases between them.